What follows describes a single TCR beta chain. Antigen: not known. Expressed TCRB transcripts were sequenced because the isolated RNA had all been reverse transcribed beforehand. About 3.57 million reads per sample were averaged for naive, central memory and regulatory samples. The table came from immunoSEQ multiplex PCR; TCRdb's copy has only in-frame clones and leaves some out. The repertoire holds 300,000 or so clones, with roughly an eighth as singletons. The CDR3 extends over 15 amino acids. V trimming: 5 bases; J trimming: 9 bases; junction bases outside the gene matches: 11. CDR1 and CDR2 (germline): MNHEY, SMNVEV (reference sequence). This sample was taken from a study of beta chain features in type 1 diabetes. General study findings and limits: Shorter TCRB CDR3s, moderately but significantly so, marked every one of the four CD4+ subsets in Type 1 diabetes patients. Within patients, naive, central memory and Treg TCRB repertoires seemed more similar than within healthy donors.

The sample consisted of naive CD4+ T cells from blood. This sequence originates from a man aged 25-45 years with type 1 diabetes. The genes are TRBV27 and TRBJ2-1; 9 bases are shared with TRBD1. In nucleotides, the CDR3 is TGTGCCAGCAGTCAAGTCCCGGACAGGGGAGGTGAGCAGTTCTTC. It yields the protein CASSQVPDRGGEQFF.